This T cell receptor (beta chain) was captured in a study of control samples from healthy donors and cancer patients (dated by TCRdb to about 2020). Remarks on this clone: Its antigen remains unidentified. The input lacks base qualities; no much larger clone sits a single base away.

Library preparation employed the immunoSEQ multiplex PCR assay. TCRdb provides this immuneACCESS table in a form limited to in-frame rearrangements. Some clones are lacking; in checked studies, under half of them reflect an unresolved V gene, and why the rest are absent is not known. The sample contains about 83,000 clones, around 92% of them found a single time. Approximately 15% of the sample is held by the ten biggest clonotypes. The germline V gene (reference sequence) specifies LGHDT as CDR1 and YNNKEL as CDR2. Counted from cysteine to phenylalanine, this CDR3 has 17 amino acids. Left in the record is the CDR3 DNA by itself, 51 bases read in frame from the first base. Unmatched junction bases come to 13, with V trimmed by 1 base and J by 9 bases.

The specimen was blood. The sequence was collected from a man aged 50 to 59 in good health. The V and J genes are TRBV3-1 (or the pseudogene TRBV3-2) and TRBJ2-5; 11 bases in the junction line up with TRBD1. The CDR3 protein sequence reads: CASSQARRTGGAAAQYF. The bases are TGTGCCAGCAGCCAAGCGCGCCGGACAGGGGGCGCCGCGGCCCAGTACTTC.